This T cell receptor (beta chain) came from a study of identical twins. Study outcomes and limitations: Less excess twin sharing appeared in beta out-of-frame sequences.

It was template switching that added a universal primer site, and there were unique molecular identifiers on the cDNA. TCRdb used MiXCR to reprocess the 5' RACE reads, holding one entry per CDR3 protein. The data contain 700,000 or so distinct CDR3 sequences, over 20% of them singletons. The length of the CDR3 is 13 residues. The V end was cut by 7 bases, the J end by 4 bases, with 16 bases between. CDR1 and CDR2 from the germline V gene are DFQATT and SNEGSKA (reference sequence). Worth noting for this clonotype: Its antigen remains unidentified.

These same data were also listed under a study on T cells expressing NK-cell markers. That work contributes: It was sorted CD3+CD56-NKG2C+, CD3+CD56+NKG2C- and CD3+CD56+NKG2C+ T cells that provided the TCR beta repertoires.

This clonotype was sampled from a woman under 30 in good health. The sample comprised PBMCs. The rearrangement links TRBV20-1 to TRBJ1-2, with TRBD1 as a possible D gene (5 bases). In DNA, the CDR3 is TGCAGTGTGCCCCCCCGGGGCGTCTATGGCTACACCTTC. Amino acid sequence: CSVPPRGVYGYTF.